The rows below give T cell receptor beta chains drawn from one sample of a study of beta chain features in type 1 diabetes. TCRdb's copy holds only in-frame clones and misses some; the assay was immunoSEQ multiplex PCR. The sample has 640,000 or so clones, over 12% seen once. The specimen sequenced was naive CD4+ T cells from blood. Receptors originate from a man between 18 and 35 years old with type 1 diabetes. Both conserved end residues are part of each CDR3. D genes are given only for firm matches. Clone size appears in some rows only: once, few, many, or a class for an expanded clone.

TRBV14,NA,NA,TRBJ1-5,TGTGCCAGCAGCCAAGATAGGGTCACCTCCGACAATCAGCCCCAGCATTTT,CASSQDRVTSDNQPQHF
TRBV7-9,few,NA,TRBJ1-1,TGTGCCAGCACCCCGACGGGGGGCTCCCCTGAAGCTTTCTTT,CASTPTGGSPEAFF
TRBV7-9,few,NA,TRBJ2-1,TGTGCCAGCAGCTTAGTTTACCGTCTCCCCTACAATGAGCAGTTCTTC,CASSLVYRLPYNEQFF
TRBV11-3,few,TRBD2,TRBJ2-3,TGTGCCAGCAGCCAAGGACTAGCGGGAGTCACAGATACGCAGTATTTT,CASSQGLAGVTDTQYF
TRBV5-1,few,TRBD1,TRBJ2-1,TGCGCCAGCAGCCTTGGACAGGGTTGGAGTGATGAGCAGTTCTTC,CASSLGQGWSDEQFF
TRBV5-1,NA,NA,TRBJ2-7,TGCGCCAGCAGCTTCGGCCCGGACGAGCAGTACTTC,CASSFGPDEQYF
TRBV19,NA,TRBD1,TRBJ1-5,TGTGCCAGTAGTACGCGACAGGGATGGCAGCCCCAGCATTTT,CASSTRQGWQPQHF
TRBV5-1,few,TRBD1,TRBJ1-6,TGCGCCAGCAGCTCCGAGAAAGGGGGCAATTCACCCCTCCACTTT,CASSSEKGGNSPLHF
TRBV6-6,few,NA,TRBJ1-1,TGTGCCAGCAGCTCTCCTGGACCCTATGAAGCTTTCTTT,CASSSPGPYEAFF
TRBV7-2,NA,NA,TRBJ1-2,TGTGCCAGCAGCTTAGAGGGGAGCTACACCTTC,CASSLEGSYTF
TRBV7-2,few,NA,TRBJ2-1,TGTGCCAGCAGCCTGGACCACCCCCATGAGCAGTTCTTC,CASSLDHPHEQFF
TRBV10-3,few,NA,TRBJ1-3,TGTGCCATCAGTGAGTCCGGCATGGGCTCTGGAAACACCATATATTTT,CAISESGMGSGNTIYF
TRBV7-6,few,NA,TRBJ2-5,TGTGCCAGCAGCTCCAGGGGCGAAGAGACCCAGTACTTC,CASSSRGEETQYF
TRBV5-4,NA,NA,TRBJ2-3,TGTGCCAGCAGCTTGGGTGGAGGGGGCACAGATACGCAGTATTTT,CASSLGGGGTDTQYF
TRBV30,few,TRBD2,TRBJ2-1,TGTGCCTGGAGACTAGCGGGACAATACAATGAGCAGTTCTTC,CAWRLAGQYNEQFF
TRBV27,few,TRBD1,TRBJ2-6,TGTGCCAGCAGTCCGGGGACAGGGTCTGGGGCCAACGTCCTGACTTTC,CASSPGTGSGANVLTF
TRBV19,NA,NA,TRBJ1-1,TGTGCCAGTATGGTCTTCGCTGAAGCTTTCTTT,CASMVFAEAFF
TRBV7-9,few,NA,TRBJ2-2,TGTGCCAGCAGCATTCGACTAGACACCGGGGAGCTGTTTTTT,CASSIRLDTGELFF
TRBV25-1,NA,NA,TRBJ2-1,TGTGCCAGCAGTGAATCCACAGCGGGTTACAATGAGCAGTTCTTC,CASSESTAGYNEQFF
TRBV5-6,few,NA,TRBJ2-2,TGTGCCAGCAGATCCCAGGGGGAGCTGTTTTTT,CASRSQGELFF
TRBV9,NA,NA,TRBJ2-5,TGTGCCAGCAGCGTAGCTACGGGCATGAGGGAGACCCAGTACTTC,CASSVATGMRETQYF
TRBV11-2,once,NA,TRBJ2-7,TGTGCCAGCAGCTTAATAAAGGGAACCTACGAGCAGTACTTC,CASSLIKGTYEQYF
TRBV7-3,NA,TRBD1,TRBJ2-6,TGTGCCAGCAGCTTAAGAGGAACATGGACAGGGAGCCCCATCTCTGGGGCCAACGTCCTGACTTTC,CASSLRGTWTGSPISGANVLTF
TRBV6-5,few,NA,TRBJ2-3,TGTGCCAGCAGTTACCGGCTAGCTATAGATACGCAGTATTTT,CASSYRLAIDTQYF
TRBV6-5,NA,NA,TRBJ2-1,TGTGCCAGCAGTTACCCCCCGAATGAGCAGTTCTTC,CASSYPPNEQFF
TRBV4-2,few,NA,TRBJ1-2,TGTGCCAGCAGCCAAGATCTTGGATCTGGCTACACCTTC,CASSQDLGSGYTF
TRBV9,many,NA,TRBJ2-6,TGTGCCAGCAGCGCCACTGGGGCCAACGTCCTGACTTTC,CASSATGANVLTF
TRBV30,NA,NA,TRBJ1-2,TGTGCCTGGATAAGGGGTGGATATGGCTATGGCTACACCTTC,CAWIRGGYGYGYTF
TRBV6-5,once,TRBD2,TRBJ2-7,TGTGCCAGCAGTTCCGGCTCCGGGACTAGCGTCTACGAGCAGTACTTC,CASSSGSGTSVYEQYF
TRBV6-6,NA,NA,TRBJ2-5,TGTGCCAGCAGTAAGGGGACTCTGGAGGGAGAGACCCAGTACTTC,CASSKGTLEGETQYF
TRBV28,few,NA,TRBJ2-7,TGTGCCAGCAGGATTCCTCGGGGGAGCTACGAGCAGTACTTC,CASRIPRGSYEQYF
TRBV2,NA,TRBD1,TRBJ2-6,TGTGCCTCCCTAAAGGACAGGGCCTTCTCTGGGGCCAACGTCCTGACTTTC,CASLKDRAFSGANVLTF
TRBV19,NA,NA,TRBJ2-1,TGTGCCAGTAACGAACGGGAAGATGAGCAGTTCTTC,CASNEREDEQFF
TRBV6-6,NA,TRBD2,TRBJ2-7,TGTGCCAGCAGTTACGTTAGCGGGGGTACCTACGAGCAGTACTTC,CASSYVSGGTYEQYF
TRBV30,few,NA,TRBJ2-7,TGTGCCTGGGGGGGCTACGAGCAGTACTTC,CAWGGYEQYF
TRBV29-1,NA,NA,TRBJ1-1,TGCAGCGTTTACCAGGGAAGCACTGAAGCTTTCTTT,CSVYQGSTEAFF
TRBV30,few,NA,TRBJ2-2,TGTGCCTGGAGCGGGGGCGCCCCCGGGGAGCTGTTTTTT,CAWSGGAPGELFF
TRBV19,few,TRBD1,TRBJ1-6,TGTGCCAGCCTGGGGACAGGAGACTATAATTCACCCCTCCACTTT,CASLGTGDYNSPLHF
TRBV28,few,NA,TRBJ1-1,TGTGCCAGCAGTTTCTCGAGGGGTGAAGCTTTCTTT,CASSFSRGEAFF
TRBV7-9,NA,NA,TRBJ1-2,TGTGCCAGCAGCCCCCTGGCCGGTGGGGGCTACACCTTC,CASSPLAGGGYTF
TRBV6-5,NA,NA,TRBJ2-1,TGTGCCAGCACCCTACGGGCCGGCTACAATGAGCAGTTCTTC,CASTLRAGYNEQFF